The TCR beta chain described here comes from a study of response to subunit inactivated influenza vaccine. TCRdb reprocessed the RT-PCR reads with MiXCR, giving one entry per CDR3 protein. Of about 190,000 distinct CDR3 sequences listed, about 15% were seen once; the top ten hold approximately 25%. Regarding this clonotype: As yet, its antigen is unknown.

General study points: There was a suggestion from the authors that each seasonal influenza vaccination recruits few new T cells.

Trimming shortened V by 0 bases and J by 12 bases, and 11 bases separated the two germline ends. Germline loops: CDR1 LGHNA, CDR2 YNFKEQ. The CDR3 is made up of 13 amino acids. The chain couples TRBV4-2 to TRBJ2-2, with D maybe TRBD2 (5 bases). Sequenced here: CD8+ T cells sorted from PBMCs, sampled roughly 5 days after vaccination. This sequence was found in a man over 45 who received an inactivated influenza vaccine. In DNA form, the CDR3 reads TGTGCCAGCAGCCAAGACCGGTCGGGGAAGCTGTTTTTT. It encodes CASSQDRSGKLFF.